This note documents a single T cell receptor beta chain sequence. What it binds is not known. This specimen belongs to a study of cytomegalovirus exposure and HLA in healthy donors. The CDR3 spans 15 residues. V was clipped by 1 base and J by 0 bases; unmatched bases: 3. Germline V gene data show CDR1 as LGHNA and CDR2 as YSLEER. Broader study findings: Upon later analysis, TCR association rates were observed to vary by HLA locus, being highest for DRB1 and lowest for HLA-C. Excluded were some V segments that proved indistinguishable, including TRBV6-2 and TRBV6-3. The investigators catalogued about 170 TCR beta chains as cytomegalovirus-associated. Across donors, most TCRs were seen rarely, yet some public ones were widespread.

13 Jbeta primers and 60 Vbeta primers were used for the PCR. This table comes from immunoSEQ multiplex PCR, and its TCRdb copy is limited to in-frame clones, with some not included. The table includes about 170,000 clones, 79% detected once. The material sequenced was PBMCs. V and J are TRBV4-3 and TRBJ2-7; TRBD1 matches 7 bases. The origin of this receptor is a woman aged 50 to 60 in good health and CMV-seronegative. The CDR3 is CASSQVGTVSYEQYF. The DNA of the CDR3 is TGCGCCAGCAGCCAAGTTGGGACAGTCTCCTACGAGCAGTACTTC.